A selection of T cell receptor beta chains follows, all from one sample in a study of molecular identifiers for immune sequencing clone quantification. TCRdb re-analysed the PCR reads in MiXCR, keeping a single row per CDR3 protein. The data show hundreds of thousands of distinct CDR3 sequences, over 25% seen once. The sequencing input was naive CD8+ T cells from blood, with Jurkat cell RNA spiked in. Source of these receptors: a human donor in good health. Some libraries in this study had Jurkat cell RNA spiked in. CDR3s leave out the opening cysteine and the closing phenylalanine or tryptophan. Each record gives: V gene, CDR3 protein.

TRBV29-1	SVVWGESNREQY
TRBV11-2	ASSPTLRAHEQY
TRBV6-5	ASSQTGSSTDTQY
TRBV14	ASSQGIRLYEQY
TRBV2	ASSEPETGVYEQY
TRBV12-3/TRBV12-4	ASSLAPSLYEQY
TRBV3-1	ASSQRTSGIGETQY
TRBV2	ASSGAGGYTEAF
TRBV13	ASSSHAGTEAF
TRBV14	ASSQEGGRTEAF
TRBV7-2	ASSFGLAGGASTDTQY
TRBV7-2	ASSLVVPDTQY
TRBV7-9	ASSLGPQGASTEAF
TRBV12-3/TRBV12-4	ASSPSPRQRGGELF
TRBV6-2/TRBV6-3	ASNTEVDEQY
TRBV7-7	ASSLVGTSGGETQY
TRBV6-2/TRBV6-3	ASSYGSGSHPDNEQF
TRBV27	ASSFQGVAGASYNGQF
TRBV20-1	SATALHPGQVLFMETQY
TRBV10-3	AISEKPGPIGHEQY
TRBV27	ASSLTRHNEQF
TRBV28	ASSFTPGGGDYGYT
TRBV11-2	ASSKGTGGRGTDTQY
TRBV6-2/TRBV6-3	ASSSRTEEETQY
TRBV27	ASSFYQGAYEQY
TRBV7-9	ASSPVAGGHNEQF
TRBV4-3	ASSQDAAGWSYEQY
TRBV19	ASTHYGNTEAF
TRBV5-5	ASSDPDGQETQY